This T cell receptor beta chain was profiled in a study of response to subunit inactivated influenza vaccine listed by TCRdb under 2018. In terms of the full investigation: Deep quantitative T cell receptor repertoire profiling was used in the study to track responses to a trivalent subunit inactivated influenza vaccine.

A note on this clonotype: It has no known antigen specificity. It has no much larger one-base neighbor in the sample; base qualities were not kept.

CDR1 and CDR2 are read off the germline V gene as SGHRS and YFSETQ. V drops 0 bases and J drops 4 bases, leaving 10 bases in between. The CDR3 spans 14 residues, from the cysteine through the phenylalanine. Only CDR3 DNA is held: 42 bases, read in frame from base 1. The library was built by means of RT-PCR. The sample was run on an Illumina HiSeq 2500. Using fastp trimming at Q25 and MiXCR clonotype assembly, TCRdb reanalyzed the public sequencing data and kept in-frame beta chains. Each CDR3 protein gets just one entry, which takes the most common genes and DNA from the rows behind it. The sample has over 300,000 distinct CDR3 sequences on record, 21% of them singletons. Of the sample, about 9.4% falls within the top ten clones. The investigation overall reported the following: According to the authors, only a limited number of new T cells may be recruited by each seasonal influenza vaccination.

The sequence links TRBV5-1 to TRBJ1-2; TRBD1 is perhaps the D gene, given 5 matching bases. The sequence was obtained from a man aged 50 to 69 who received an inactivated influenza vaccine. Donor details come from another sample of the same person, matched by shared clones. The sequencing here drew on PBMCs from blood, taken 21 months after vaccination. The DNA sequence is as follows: TGCGCCAGCAGCTTGGCAGGGCCCAGCTATGGCTACACCTTC. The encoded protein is CASSLAGPSYGYTF.